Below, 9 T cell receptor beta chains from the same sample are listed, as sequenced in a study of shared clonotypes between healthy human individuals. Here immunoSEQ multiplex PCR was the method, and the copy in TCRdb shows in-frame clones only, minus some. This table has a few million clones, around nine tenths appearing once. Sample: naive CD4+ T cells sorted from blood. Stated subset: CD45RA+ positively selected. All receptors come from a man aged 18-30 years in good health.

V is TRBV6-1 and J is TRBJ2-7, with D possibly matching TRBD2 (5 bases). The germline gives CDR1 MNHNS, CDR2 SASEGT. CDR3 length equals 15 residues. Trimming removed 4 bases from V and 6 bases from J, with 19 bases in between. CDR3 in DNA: TGTGCCAGCAGTGTGTCCGGGGTTGTTTTGGGCGAGCAGTACTTC. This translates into CASSVSGVVLGEQYF.

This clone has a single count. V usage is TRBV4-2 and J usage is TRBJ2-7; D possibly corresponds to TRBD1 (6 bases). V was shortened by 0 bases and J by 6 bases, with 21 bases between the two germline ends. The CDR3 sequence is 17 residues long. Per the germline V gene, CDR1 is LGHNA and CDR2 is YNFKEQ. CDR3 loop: CASSQEPTGNGAIEQYF. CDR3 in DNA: TGTGCCAGCAGCCAAGAACCCACAGGGAATGGGGCTATCGAGCAGTACTTC.

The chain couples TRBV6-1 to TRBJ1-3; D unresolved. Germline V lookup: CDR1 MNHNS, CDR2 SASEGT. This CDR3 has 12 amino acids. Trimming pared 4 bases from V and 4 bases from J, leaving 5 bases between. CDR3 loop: CASSGNGNTIYF. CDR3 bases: TGTGCCAGCAGTGGAAACGGAAACACCATATATTTT.

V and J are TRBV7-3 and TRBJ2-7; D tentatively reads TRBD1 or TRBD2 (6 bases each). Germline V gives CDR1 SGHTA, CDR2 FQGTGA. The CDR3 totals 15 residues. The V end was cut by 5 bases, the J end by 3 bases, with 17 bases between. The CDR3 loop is CASSLEGGGNYEQYF. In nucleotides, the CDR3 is TGTGCCAGCAGCCTGGAGGGGGGCGGAAACTACGAGCAGTACTTC.

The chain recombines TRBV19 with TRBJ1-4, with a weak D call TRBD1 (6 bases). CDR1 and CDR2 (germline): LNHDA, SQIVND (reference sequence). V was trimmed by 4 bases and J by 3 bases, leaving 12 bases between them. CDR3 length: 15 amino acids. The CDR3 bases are TGTGCCAGTAGTACGACGGCAGGGGCTAATGAAAAACTGTTTTTT. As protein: CASSTTAGANEKLFF.

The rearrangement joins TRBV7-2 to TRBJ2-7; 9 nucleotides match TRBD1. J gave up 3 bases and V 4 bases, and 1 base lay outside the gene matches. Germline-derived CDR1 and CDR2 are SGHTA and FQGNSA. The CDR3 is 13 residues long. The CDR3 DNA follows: TGTGCCAGCAGCTGGGGACAGGGCTACGAGCAGTACTTC. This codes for CASSWGQGYEQYF.

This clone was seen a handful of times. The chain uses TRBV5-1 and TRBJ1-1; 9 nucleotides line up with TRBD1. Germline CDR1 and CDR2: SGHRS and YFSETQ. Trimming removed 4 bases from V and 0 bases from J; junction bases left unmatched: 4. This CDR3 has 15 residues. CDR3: CASSTGTGMNTEAFF. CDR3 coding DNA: TGCGCCAGCAGCACCGGGACAGGGATGAACACTGAAGCTTTCTTT.

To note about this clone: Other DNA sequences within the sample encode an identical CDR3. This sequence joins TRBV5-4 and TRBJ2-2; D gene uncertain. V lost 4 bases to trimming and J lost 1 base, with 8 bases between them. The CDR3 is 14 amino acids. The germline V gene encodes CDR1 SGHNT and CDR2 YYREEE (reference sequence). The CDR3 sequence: CASSLAGNTGELFF. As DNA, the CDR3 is TGTGCCAGCAGCCTGGCCGGGAACACCGGGGAGCTGTTTTTT.

DNA for the CDR3: TGTGCCAGCTCACCAGGGATTTATAATTCACCCCTCCACTTT. Encoded protein: CASSPGIYNSPLHF. This chain links TRBV18 with TRBJ1-6; D is uncertain. With 2 bases removed from V and 4 bases from J, the gap between germline ends came to 6 bases. The CDR3 is 14 residues long. Germline CDR1 is KGHSH and CDR2 is LQKENI.